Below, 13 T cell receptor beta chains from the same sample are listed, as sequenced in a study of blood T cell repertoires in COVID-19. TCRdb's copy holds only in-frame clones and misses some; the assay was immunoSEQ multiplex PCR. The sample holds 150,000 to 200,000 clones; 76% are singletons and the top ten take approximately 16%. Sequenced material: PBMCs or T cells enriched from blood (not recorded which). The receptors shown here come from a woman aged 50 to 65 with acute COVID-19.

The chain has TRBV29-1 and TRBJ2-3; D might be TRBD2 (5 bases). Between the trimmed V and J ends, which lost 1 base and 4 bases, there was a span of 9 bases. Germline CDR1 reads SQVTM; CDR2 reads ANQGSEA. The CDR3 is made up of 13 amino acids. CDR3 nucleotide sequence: TGCAGCGTTGAAGCGGGGAAAGCAGATACGCAGTATTTT. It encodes CSVEAGKADTQYF.

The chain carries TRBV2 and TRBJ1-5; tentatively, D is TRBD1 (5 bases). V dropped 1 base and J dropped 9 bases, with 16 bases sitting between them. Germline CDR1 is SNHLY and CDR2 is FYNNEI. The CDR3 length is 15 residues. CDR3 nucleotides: TGTGCCAGCAGTGAAGGAGGGGCCGCGGGGTGGCCCCAGCATTTT. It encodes CASSEGGAAGWPQHF.

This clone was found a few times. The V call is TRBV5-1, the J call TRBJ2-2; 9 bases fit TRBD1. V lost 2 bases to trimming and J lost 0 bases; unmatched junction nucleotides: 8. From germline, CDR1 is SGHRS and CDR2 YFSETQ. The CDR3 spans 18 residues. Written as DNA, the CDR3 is TGCGCCAGCAGCTTTCGACAGGGGGGAACCTCGAACACCGGGGAGCTGTTTTTT. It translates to CASSFRQGGTSNTGELFF.

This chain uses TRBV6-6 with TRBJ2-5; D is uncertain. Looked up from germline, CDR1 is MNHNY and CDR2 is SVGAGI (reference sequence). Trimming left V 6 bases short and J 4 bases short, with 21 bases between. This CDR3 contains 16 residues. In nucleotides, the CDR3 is TGTGCCAGCAGCCCCAGGCCACGGTCCGTATCAGAGACCCAGTACTTC. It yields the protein CASSPRPRSVSETQYF.

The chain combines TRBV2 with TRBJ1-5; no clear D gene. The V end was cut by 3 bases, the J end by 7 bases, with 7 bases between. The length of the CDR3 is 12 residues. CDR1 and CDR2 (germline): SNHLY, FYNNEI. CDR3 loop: CASSEEKQPQHF. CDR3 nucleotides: TGTGCCAGCAGTGAGGAGAAGCAGCCCCAGCATTTT.

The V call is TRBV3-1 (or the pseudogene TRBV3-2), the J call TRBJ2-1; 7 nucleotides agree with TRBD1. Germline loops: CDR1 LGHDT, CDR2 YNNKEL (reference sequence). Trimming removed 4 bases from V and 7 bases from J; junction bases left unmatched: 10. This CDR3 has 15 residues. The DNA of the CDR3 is TGTGCCAGCAGCCTCATCCGGACAGGAAAGAATGAGCAGTTCTTC. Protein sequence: CASSLIRTGKNEQFF.

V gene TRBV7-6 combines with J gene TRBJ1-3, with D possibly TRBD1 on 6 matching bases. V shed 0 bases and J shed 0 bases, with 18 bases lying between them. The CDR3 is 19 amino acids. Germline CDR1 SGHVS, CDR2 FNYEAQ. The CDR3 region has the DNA TGTGCCAGCAGCTTAGCGGGCCAGACAGGCGGACTCTCTGGAAACACCATATATTTT. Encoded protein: CASSLAGQTGGLSGNTIYF. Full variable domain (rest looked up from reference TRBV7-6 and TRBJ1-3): GAGVSQSPRYKVTKRGQDVALRCDPISGHVSLYWYRQALGQGPEFLTYFNYEAQQDKSGLPNDRFSAERPEGSISTLTIQRTEQRDSAMYRCASSLAGQTGGLSGNTIYFGEGSWLTVV.

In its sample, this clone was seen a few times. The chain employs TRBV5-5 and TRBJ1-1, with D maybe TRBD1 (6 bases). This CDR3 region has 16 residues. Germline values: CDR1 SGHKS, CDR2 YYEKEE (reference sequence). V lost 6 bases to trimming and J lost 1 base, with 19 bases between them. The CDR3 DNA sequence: TGTGCCAGCATAGGGGGAACCGGGACAAGGAACACTGAAGCTTTCTTT. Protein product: CASIGGTGTRNTEAFF.

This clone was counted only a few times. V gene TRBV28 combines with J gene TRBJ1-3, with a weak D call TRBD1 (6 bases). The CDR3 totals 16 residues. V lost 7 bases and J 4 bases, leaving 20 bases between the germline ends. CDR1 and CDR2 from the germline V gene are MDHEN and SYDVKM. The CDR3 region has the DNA TGTGCCAGCAAAGGAGGGGGGGAAGGAGAGGGAAACACCATATATTTT. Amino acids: CASKGGGEGEGNTIYF.

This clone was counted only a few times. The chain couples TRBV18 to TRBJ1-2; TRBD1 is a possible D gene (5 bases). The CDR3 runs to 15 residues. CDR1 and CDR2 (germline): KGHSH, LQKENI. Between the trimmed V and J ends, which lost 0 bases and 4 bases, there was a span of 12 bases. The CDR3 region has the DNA TGTGCCAGCTCACCACCCTCCAGGGCCCTCTATGGCTACACCTTC. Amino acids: CASSPPSRALYGYTF.

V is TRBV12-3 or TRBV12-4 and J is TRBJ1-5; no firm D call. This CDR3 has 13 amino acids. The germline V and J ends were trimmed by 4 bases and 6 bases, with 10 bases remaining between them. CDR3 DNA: TGTGCCAGCAGTTCGGGTGGCGGTCAGCCCCAGCATTTT. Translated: CASSSGGGQPQHF.

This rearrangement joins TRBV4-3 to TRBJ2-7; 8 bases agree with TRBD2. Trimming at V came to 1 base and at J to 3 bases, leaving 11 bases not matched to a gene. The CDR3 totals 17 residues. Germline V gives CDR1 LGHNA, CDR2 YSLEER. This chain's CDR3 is CASSQGPSGGQYYEQYV. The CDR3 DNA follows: TGCGCCAGCAGCCAAGGTCCAAGCGGGGGCCAGTACTACGAGCAGTACGTC.

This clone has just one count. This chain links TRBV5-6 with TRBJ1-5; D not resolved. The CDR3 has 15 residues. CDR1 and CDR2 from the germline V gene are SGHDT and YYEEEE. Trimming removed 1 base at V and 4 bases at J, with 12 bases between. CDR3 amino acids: CASSLWGRGNQPQHF. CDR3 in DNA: TGTGCCAGCAGCTTGTGGGGAAGAGGGAATCAGCCCCAGCATTTT.